Each of the 32 T cell receptor beta chains below was sequenced from the same sample in a study of T cell responses to AZD1222 COVID-19 vaccine. The protocol was immunoSEQ multiplex PCR, while the TCRdb copy is restricted to in-frame clones and leaves out a portion. The repertoire holds 210,000 or so clones, with around 94% as singletons. The source was peripheral blood, collected 28 days after the second dose of the MenACWY control vaccine. The receptors originated from an adult who received the MenACWY meningococcal vaccine as a control.

This clone appeared once. The chain couples TRBV4-1 to TRBJ2-7; D call uncertain. CDR3 length equals 14 residues. Between the trimmed V and J ends, which lost 3 bases and 2 bases, there was a span of 11 bases. Germline V gives CDR1 MGHRA, CDR2 YSYEKL. CDR3 residues: CASSHITATYEQYF. As DNA, the CDR3 is TGCGCCAGCAGCCACATTACAGCAACCTACGAGCAGTACTTC.

This clone has only one observation. The chain uses TRBV30 and TRBJ2-3, with TRBD1 as a possible D gene (6 bases). This CDR3 has 14 residues. Trimming left V 2 bases short and J 6 bases short, with 15 bases between. Per the germline V gene, CDR1 is GTSNPN and CDR2 is SVGIG (reference sequence). The CDR3 is CAWSLVSGADTQYF. In DNA form, the CDR3 reads TGTGCCTGGAGTCTTGTGTCAGGGGCGGATACGCAGTATTTT.

This clone occurred a few times. V usage is TRBV28 and J usage is TRBJ2-3, with TRBD2 matching 8 bases. The V gene's germline CDR1 is MDHEN and CDR2 SYDVKM. This CDR3 has 15 residues. The junction had 4 bases not matched to a gene; V was cut back by 2 bases and J by 3 bases. CDR3 amino acids: CASSLLSGITDTQYF. CDR3 in DNA: TGTGCCAGCAGTTTACTTAGCGGGATTACAGATACGCAGTATTTT.

V usage is TRBV18 and J usage is TRBJ1-3; D gene uncertain. This CDR3 is built from 14 residues. The germline CDR1 and CDR2 sequences are KGHSH and LQKENI. Trimming removed 7 bases at V and 0 bases at J, with 10 bases between. The CDR3 loop is CASFSPNSGNTIYF. DNA for the CDR3: TGTGCCAGCTTTTCCCCCAACTCTGGAAACACCATATATTTT.

The genes are TRBV6-2 or TRBV6-3 and TRBJ2-7; D not certain. V lost 2 bases and J 6 bases, leaving 20 bases between the germline ends. The V gene's germline CDR1 is MNHEY and CDR2 SVGEGT. The CDR3 covers 16 residues. CDR3 sequence (DNA): TGTGCCAGCAGTTACGAGGCAATCTCTATGTCGCCCGAGCAGTACTTC. It encodes CASSYEAISMSPEQYF.

Here the CDR3 DNA reads TGTGCCAGCAGCCCTCCAGGGGGCCCCAATGAGCAGTTCTTC. Translation: CASSPPGGPNEQFF. The chain has TRBV28 and TRBJ2-1; TRBD1 matches at 8 bases. There are 14 residues in the CDR3. J was trimmed by 6 bases and V by 6 bases; bases with no gene match: 7. Per the germline V gene, CDR1 is MDHEN and CDR2 is SYDVKM.

The V and J genes are TRBV7-3 and TRBJ2-3; TRBD1 aligns across 7 bases. Germline CDR1 SGHTA, CDR2 FQGTGA. V was pared by 5 bases and J by 2 bases, with 7 bases of the junction left unmatched. The CDR3 extends over 15 amino acids. In nucleotides, the CDR3 is TGTGCCAGCAGCCCACACGGACAGGTCACAGATACGCAGTATTTT. The encoded protein is CASSPHGQVTDTQYF.

The chain couples TRBV28 to TRBJ2-7; 7 bases map to TRBD1. Germline V gene lookup returns CDR1 MDHEN and CDR2 SYDVKM. The CDR3 length is 16 residues. The ends lost 5 bases at V and 3 bases at J; junction bases unmatched: 13. CDR3 nucleotide sequence: TGTGCCAGCAGTCCTGCCTCCGCGACAGGGAACTACGAGCAGTACTTC. Its translation is CASSPASATGNYEQYF.

The chain's CDR3 is CASTVTGHEAFF. The CDR3 region has the DNA TGTGCCAGCACCGTGACAGGGCATGAAGCTTTCTTT. This chain uses TRBV5-4 with TRBJ1-1; 7 positions agree with TRBD1. Germline CDR1 reads SGHNT; CDR2 reads YYREEE (reference sequence). The CDR3 has 12 residues. V trimming: 6 bases; J trimming: 7 bases; junction bases outside the gene matches: 6.

The gene calls are TRBV6-5 and TRBJ1-5, with no clear D. CDR3 length: 15 amino acids. Germline V gene sequence: CDR1 MNHEY, CDR2 SVGAGI. V was pared by 4 bases and J by 1 base, with 11 bases between. CDR3 bases: TGTGCCAGCAGTTCAGGTCCCGGGAGCAATCAGCCCCAGCATTTT. It translates to CASSSGPGSNQPQHF.

J is TRBJ2-7 and V is TRBV30; D tentatively fits TRBD1 or TRBD2 (5 bases each). The CDR3 has 14 residues. V was trimmed by 2 bases and J by 3 bases, leaving 14 bases between them. Per germline, CDR1 GTSNPN and CDR2 SVGIG (reference sequence). Written as DNA, the CDR3 is TGTGCCTGGAGTCGGGGCGGAGAAATCTACGAGCAGTACTTC. Its protein product is CAWSRGGEIYEQYF.

This clone was detected once. The chain is built from TRBV2 and TRBJ1-4; the D is unclear. This CDR3 comprises 14 residues. CDR1 and CDR2 (germline): SNHLY, FYNNEI. Trimming shortened V by 6 bases and J by 7 bases, and 15 bases separated the two germline ends. The CDR3 loop reads CASSKPLRGEKLFF. In DNA, the CDR3 is TGTGCCAGCAGCAAGCCCCTTAGAGGTGAAAAACTGTTTTTT.

This clone appeared once. This rearrangement joins TRBV9 to TRBJ2-3; 11 bases fit TRBD1. This CDR3 contains 16 residues. With 0 bases clipped from V and 5 bases from J, the junction kept 5 bases outside the gene matches. Germline V gene data show CDR1 as SGDLS and CDR2 as YYNGEE. The CDR3 here is CASSVGSGQGGDTQYF. Here the CDR3 DNA reads TGTGCCAGCAGCGTAGGTTCGGGACAGGGGGGAGATACGCAGTATTTT.

This sequence joins TRBV27 and TRBJ2-7; D not resolved. CDR3 size: 13 residues. Germline loops: CDR1 MNHEY, CDR2 SMNVEV (reference sequence). V lost 6 bases and J 7 bases, leaving 16 bases between the germline ends. The CDR3 region is CASSQAPVGEQYF. The DNA of the CDR3 is TGTGCCAGCAGCCAGGCTCCAGTTGGTGAGCAGTACTTC.

The chain links TRBV7-3 to TRBJ2-5; the match to TRBD2 covers 7 bases. This CDR3 spans 15 amino acids. Germline CDR1 reads SGHTA; CDR2 reads FQGTGA. After removal of 5 bases from V and 5 bases from J, the junction contained 11 bases not matched to a gene. CDR3 DNA sequence: TGTGCCAGCAGCCCCCAACCTACTAGCGCGGAGACCCAGTACTTC. Its protein is CASSPQPTSAETQYF. Drawing the rest from reference TRBV7-3 and TRBJ2-5, the complete variable domain is GAGVSQTPSNKVTEKGKYVELRCDPISGHTALYWYRQSLGQGPEFLIYFQGTGAADDSGLPNDRFFAVRPEGSVSTLKIQRTERGDSAVYLCASSPQPTSAETQYFGPGTRLLVL.

This rearrangement joins TRBV29-1 to TRBJ2-5; maybe TRBD2 (5 bases). Germline loops: CDR1 SQVTM, CDR2 ANQGSEA. The V and J ends lost 3 bases and 5 bases respectively, with 10 bases between them. The CDR3 extends over 12 amino acids. The CDR3 coding sequence is TGCAGCGTTGACGAGGGTTCGGAGACCCAGTACTTC. Encoded protein: CSVDEGSETQYF.

The V gene is TRBV7-2, the J gene TRBJ1-4, with a tentative D call TRBD1 (5 bases). This CDR3 has 17 amino acids. Trimming shortened V by 1 base and J by 0 bases, and 12 bases separated the two germline ends. Per germline, CDR1 SGHTA and CDR2 FQGNSA. In DNA, the CDR3 is TGTGCCAGCAGCTTAGGCAGGGTCCTAACAACTAATGAAAAACTGTTTTTT. Protein product: CASSLGRVLTTNEKLFF.

The chain has TRBV15 and TRBJ1-2; possible D gene TRBD1, 5 bases. Trimming left V 0 bases short and J 0 bases short, with 8 bases between. CDR3 length: 15 residues. Germline V gives CDR1 LNHNV, CDR2 YYDKDF (reference sequence). The CDR3: CATSRDQGTNYGYTF. CDR3 coding DNA: TGTGCCACCAGCAGAGATCAGGGCACTAACTATGGCTACACCTTC. Filled out from reference TRBV15 and TRBJ1-2, the complete variable domain reads DAMVIQNPRYQVTQFGKPVTLSCSQTLNHNVMYWYQQKSSQAPKLLFHYYDKDFNNEADTPDNFQSRRPNTSFCFLDIRSPGLGDTAMYLCATSRDQGTNYGYTFGSGTRLTVV.

The CDR3 region has the DNA TGCGCCAGCAGCCAGGACAGGGGGAAAGAGCAGTACTTC. Its protein product is CASSQDRGKEQYF. The chain carries TRBV4-3 and TRBJ2-7; TRBD1 matches 10 bases. The CDR3 covers 13 residues. After removal of 3 bases from V and 7 bases from J, the junction contained 3 bases not matched to a gene. Germline V CDR1 and CDR2: LGHNA, YSLEER.

The chain joins TRBV28 to TRBJ1-3; no firm D call. CDR1 is MDHEN, CDR2 SYDVKM, per germline. There are 15 residues in the CDR3. V was cut by 6 bases and J by 0 bases, with 12 bases left in between. CDR3 residues: CASSPRGFSGNTIYF. In DNA form, the CDR3 reads TGTGCCAGCAGCCCAAGAGGCTTCTCTGGAAACACCATATATTTT.

The genes are TRBV5-1 and TRBJ2-7, with 9 bases fitting TRBD1. Germline V gene data show CDR1 as SGHRS and CDR2 as YFSETQ. V gave up 0 bases and J gave up 1 base; unmatched junction bases: 11. The CDR3 loop spans 18 amino acids. The CDR3 loop is CASSLGANTGGRSYEQYF. Written as DNA, the CDR3 is TGCGCCAGCAGCTTGGGTGCCAACACAGGGGGCCGTTCCTACGAGCAGTACTTC.

The chain carries TRBV7-6 and TRBJ2-7; 9 bases align to TRBD1. V shed 5 bases, J shed 7 bases, and the junction held 9 bases outside the gene matches. The CDR3 is 14 amino acids. The germline V gene has CDR1 SGHVS and CDR2 FNYEAQ. The CDR3 DNA is TGTGCCAGCAGCCAACAGGGGGCGCAGGGAGAGCAGTACTTC. Translation gives CASSQQGAQGEQYF.

The V call is TRBV6-4, the J call TRBJ1-6; unclear D gene. Germline values: CDR1 MRHNA, CDR2 SNTAGT. Trimming stripped 6 bases from V and 12 bases from J, with 24 bases between. CDR3 length: 16 amino acids. CDR3 coding DNA: TGTGCCAGCAGCTTACACAGATCACCAACCCTGATACCCCTCCACTTT. Translated, it gives CASSLHRSPTLIPLHF.

The chain's CDR3 is CASSEGSQGPYNEKLFF. Written as DNA, the CDR3 is TGTGCCAGCAGTGAGGGATCACAGGGTCCCTATAATGAAAAACTGTTTTTT. The chain employs TRBV25-1 and TRBJ1-4; the D gene is possibly TRBD1 (6 bases). The CDR3 runs to 17 residues. With 3 bases removed from V and 4 bases from J, the gap between germline ends came to 18 bases. Germline CDR1 reads MGHDK; CDR2 reads SYGVNS.

The chain uses TRBV12-5 and TRBJ2-5; either TRBD1 or TRBD2 may supply D (6 bases each). The germline V gene has CDR1 LGHNT and CDR2 FRNRAP. Trimming cost V 5 bases and J 4 bases, with 11 bases left between them. The CDR3 totals 13 residues. Written as DNA, the CDR3 is TGTGCTAGTGGTCCGGGGGCGGGAGAGACCCAGTACTTC. Amino acid sequence: CASGPGAGETQYF.

This chain links TRBV4-2 with TRBJ1-2; 9 bases match TRBD1. J lost 0 bases, V lost 3 bases, and 11 bases had no gene match. The CDR3 length is 18 residues. From germline, CDR1 is LGHNA and CDR2 YNFKEQ. The CDR3, as DNA: TGTGCCAGCAGCCAGTTCGGACAGGGGAGGCAAGCTAACTATGGCTACACCTTC. Its protein product is CASSQFGQGRQANYGYTF.

For the CDR3, the DNA is TGTGCCTGGAGTGGGGACAGGGGCTTGGATACGCAGTATTTT. Translation: CAWSGDRGLDTQYF. The gene calls are TRBV30 and TRBJ2-3; 10 positions match TRBD1. Germline CDR1 GTSNPN, CDR2 SVGIG (reference sequence). This CDR3 comprises 14 residues. J lost 6 bases, V lost 1 base, and 4 bases had no gene match. Full variable domain (missing parts from reference TRBV30 and TRBJ2-3): SQTIHQWPATLVQPVGSPLSLECTVEGTSNPNLYWYRQAAGRGLQLLFYSVGIGQISSEVPQNLSASRPQDRQFILSSKKLLLSDSGFYLCAWSGDRGLDTQYFGPGTRLTVL.

This rearrangement joins TRBV28 to TRBJ2-7; the D is unclear. The germline V gene has CDR1 MDHEN and CDR2 SYDVKM. V dropped 7 bases and J dropped 2 bases, with 12 bases sitting between them. This CDR3 is built from 13 residues. The DNA for the CDR3 is TGTGCCAGCAAGAAAGTTTTGACCTACGAGCAGTACTTC. It specifies CASKKVLTYEQYF.

The chain employs TRBV19 and TRBJ2-4; D is possibly TRBD1 (5 bases). CDR1 is LNHDA, CDR2 SQIVND, per germline (reference sequence). Trimming removed 5 bases from V and 0 bases from J, with 11 bases in between. The CDR3 is 15 residues long. CDR3 DNA: TGTGCCAGTAGTCGAACAGGCCTAGCCAAAAACATTCAGTACTTC. Protein sequence: CASSRTGLAKNIQYF.

The chain combines TRBV9 with TRBJ2-1; D is perhaps TRBD2 (5 bases). The germline V gene has CDR1 SGDLS and CDR2 YYNGEE. Deletions cut 0 bases from V and 5 bases from J, with 12 bases between. The CDR3 spans 15 residues. CDR3: CASSVEASRNNEQFF. The CDR3 DNA follows: TGTGCCAGCAGCGTAGAGGCTAGCAGGAACAATGAGCAGTTCTTC.

This chain uses TRBV27 with TRBJ1-4, with D possibly TRBD1 on 6 matching bases. CDR1 and CDR2 from the germline V gene are MNHEY and SMNVEV (reference sequence). The CDR3 loop spans 19 amino acids. Trimming shortened V by 6 bases and J by 0 bases, and 23 bases separated the two germline ends. CDR3 sequence: CASSRSQGRVGATNEKLFF. As DNA, the CDR3 is TGTGCCAGCAGCCGATCCCAGGGGCGGGTTGGAGCAACTAATGAAAAACTGTTTTTT.

The chain recombines TRBV4-1 with TRBJ2-7; D gene unclear. Per germline, CDR1 MGHRA and CDR2 YSYEKL. V was shortened by 4 bases and J by 2 bases, with 9 bases between the two germline ends. The CDR3 is 13 residues long. The CDR3 region has the DNA TGCGCCAGCAGCCTCACAGAGACCTACGAGCAGTACTTC. This sequence encodes CASSLTETYEQYF.